Below are 22 T cell receptor beta chains sequenced from a single sample in a study of blood T cell repertoires in COVID-19. Clones were sequenced by immunoSEQ multiplex PCR, and TCRdb holds only the in-frame ones, with some missing. The sample contains about 47,000 clones, around 83% of which appear only once. The sequenced sample consisted of peripheral blood. The source of these receptors is a human donor with acute or convalescent COVID-19. The donor label of this sample is uncertain.

The J gene is TRBJ1-2, the V gene TRBV27, with D tentatively TRBD1 (5 bases). Deletions cut 6 bases from V and 4 bases from J, with 12 bases between. Germline values: CDR1 MNHEY, CDR2 SMNVEV (reference sequence). The CDR3 extends over 13 amino acids. The chain's CDR3 is CASSLRGFYGYTF. DNA of the CDR3: TGTGCCAGCAGCCTCCGGGGGTTCTATGGCTACACCTTC.

The CDR3 spells CASSPMVRGQETQYF. The CDR3 DNA follows: TGTGCCAGCAGTCCAATGGTACGGGGACAAGAGACCCAGTACTTC. This chain uses TRBV7-2 with TRBJ2-5; weak D call: TRBD2 (5 bases). The CDR3 runs 15 residues. V was trimmed by 6 bases and J by 2 bases, leaving 16 bases between them. Germline V gene lookup returns CDR1 SGHTA and CDR2 FQGNSA.

This clone has a single count. The chain is built from TRBV19 and TRBJ2-1, with 9 nucleotides matching TRBD2. CDR3 size: 15 residues. CDR1 LNHDA and CDR2 SQIVND come from the germline V gene (reference sequence). Losses at the gene ends were 5 bases for V and 9 bases for J; bases not matched to a gene: 11. The DNA for the CDR3 is TGTGCCAGTAGTGAATCGGCTAGCGGGGTCCCTGAGCAGTTCTTC. It translates to CASSESASGVPEQFF.

V gene TRBV5-4 combines with J gene TRBJ2-7; 7 positions match TRBD2. The junction had 5 bases not matched to a gene; V was cut back by 3 bases and J by 2 bases. The CDR3 runs to 14 residues. The germline V gene has CDR1 SGHNT and CDR2 YYREEE (reference sequence). This chain's CDR3 is CASSSGTNTYEQYF. Written as DNA, the CDR3 is TGTGCCAGCAGCTCCGGGACTAACACCTACGAGCAGTACTTC.

This chain's CDR3 is CAWSNKGLAGIEQYF. CDR3 in DNA: TGTGCCTGGAGTAATAAAGGACTAGCGGGAATTGAGCAGTACTTC. The chain carries TRBV30 and TRBJ2-7; 12 bases map to TRBD2. The CDR3 totals 15 residues. V lost 2 bases, J lost 7 bases, and 9 bases stayed unmatched. CDR1 and CDR2 (germline): GTSNPN, SVGIG (reference sequence).

This clone occurred a few times. The chain recombines TRBV28 with TRBJ1-5; D possibly corresponds to TRBD1 (5 bases). The germline V and J ends were trimmed by 3 bases and 3 bases, with 12 bases remaining between them. Germline V gives CDR1 MDHEN, CDR2 SYDVKM. The CDR3 consists of 15 residues. CDR3 loop: CASSFPRQLNQPQHF. DNA of the CDR3: TGTGCCAGCAGTTTCCCTCGACAGCTCAATCAGCCCCAGCATTTT.

The chain is built from TRBV11-3 and TRBJ2-2, with D unclear. From germline, CDR1 is SGHNT and CDR2 YENEEA. The CDR3 loop spans 16 amino acids. V lost 0 bases and J lost 1, with 9 bases in between. The CDR3 nucleotides are TGTGCCAGCAGCTTAGAAGCTCTACTGAACACCGGGGAGCTGTTTTTT. Its protein is CASSLEALLNTGELFF.

The gene calls are TRBV11-2 and TRBJ1-2; TRBD1 matches at 8 bases. V gave up 0 bases and J gave up 7 bases; unmatched junction bases: 7. The CDR3 is 15 residues long. Germline values: CDR1 SGHAT, CDR2 FQNNGV. In nucleotides, the CDR3 is TGTGCCAGCAGCTTAGATAGGGGACAGGAGGCTGGCTACACCTTC. This translates into CASSLDRGQEAGYTF.

The chain links TRBV9 to TRBJ2-3; no firm D call. The CDR3 contains 16 residues. The V gene lost 3 bases and the J gene lost 0 bases, with 14 bases spanning the gap. CDR1 is SGDLS and CDR2 is YYNGEE in the germline V gene. Here the CDR3 DNA reads TGTGCCAGCAGCGGAGGCAGTTTTTCTAGCACAGATACGCAGTATTTT. This translates into CASSGGSFSSTDTQYF.

The chain recombines TRBV5-6 with TRBJ2-7; TRBD1 aligns across 8 bases. The CDR3 consists of 14 residues. Germline loops: CDR1 SGHDT, CDR2 YYEEEE. V lost 2 bases and J lost 2; bases outside the gene matches: 3. CDR3: CASSFTDRAYEQYF. CDR3 coding DNA: TGTGCCAGCAGCTTTACGGACAGGGCCTACGAGCAGTACTTC.

The chain recombines TRBV27 with TRBJ1-1, with 8 bases that match TRBD1. The CDR3 length is 15 residues. The V gene end was trimmed by 6 bases and the J gene end by 4 bases; junction bases not matched to a gene: 10. Germline lookup yields CDR1 MNHEY and CDR2 SMNVEV (reference sequence). The CDR3 region is CASSKNQGAGTEAFF. As DNA, the CDR3 is TGTGCCAGCAGCAAAAACCAGGGGGCAGGCACTGAAGCTTTCTTT.

The genes are TRBV24-1 and TRBJ2-1; 8 bases are a match to TRBD2. Germline assignment: CDR1 KGHDR and CDR2 SFDVKD. CDR3 length: 18 residues. The V segment lost 0 bases and the J segment 0 bases; nucleotides outside the gene matches: 6. Here the CDR3 reads CATSDLPLLAASYNEQFF. CDR3 DNA: TGTGCCACCAGTGATTTGCCCCTACTAGCGGCCTCCTACAATGAGCAGTTCTTC.

This clone was seen a single time. V is TRBV12-5 and J is TRBJ1-5; no definite D call. The ends were cut back, 5 bases at V and 1 base at J, with 3 bases in the middle. This CDR3 contains 12 residues. Germline loops: CDR1 LGHNT, CDR2 FRNRAP. The CDR3 DNA sequence: TGTGCTAGTGGTCTAAGCAATCAGCCCCAGCATTTT. Protein: CASGLSNQPQHF.

The chain is built from TRBV7-3 and TRBJ1-1; D is unresolved. Germline V lookup: CDR1 SGHTA, CDR2 FQGTGA. The CDR3 spans 13 residues. The V gene lost 3 bases and the J gene lost 2 bases, with 7 bases spanning the gap. The CDR3 DNA is TGTGCCAGCAGCTTCACTATTAACACTGAAGCTTTCTTT. This gives the protein CASSFTINTEAFF.

The chain couples TRBV4-3 to TRBJ1-1; D is perhaps TRBD1 (6 bases). V gave up 1 base and J gave up 5 bases, with 14 bases separating them. This CDR3 is built from 15 residues. The V gene's germline CDR1 is LGHNA and CDR2 YSLEER. CDR3 sequence (DNA): TGCGCCAGCAGCCAAGGGGGGATCAGGGGTACTGAAGCTTTCTTT. Translated, it gives CASSQGGIRGTEAFF.

The rearrangement joins TRBV29-1 to TRBJ2-3, with 9 bases matching TRBD2. V shed 3 bases and J 2 bases; nucleotides not matched to a gene: 6. The CDR3 totals 15 residues. The germline gives CDR1 SQVTM, CDR2 ANQGSEA. This CDR3 reads CSVDAAGGTTDTQYF. CDR3 DNA sequence: TGCAGCGTTGATGCGGCGGGGGGGACCACAGATACGCAGTATTTT.

The rearrangement uses TRBV28 and TRBJ2-7, with TRBD2 as a possible D gene (5 bases). The CDR3 has 13 residues. V gave up 7 bases and J gave up 4 bases, with 14 bases separating them. Germline assignment: CDR1 MDHEN and CDR2 SYDVKM. The CDR3 loop reads CASTTYGKYEQYF. For the CDR3, the DNA is TGTGCCAGCACCACATACGGGAAATACGAGCAGTACTTC.

The chain is built from TRBV6-5 and TRBJ1-1; D is unclear. The CDR3 is 13 residues long. With 4 bases removed from V and 4 bases from J, the gap between germline ends came to 10 bases. The germline V gene has CDR1 MNHEY and CDR2 SVGAGI. CDR3 coding DNA: TGTGCCAGCAGTTCTGATGCCGGCACTGAAGCTTTCTTT. This translates into CASSSDAGTEAFF.

The rearrangement joins TRBV19 to TRBJ2-1; D may be TRBD2 (6 bases). This CDR3 comprises 13 residues. Looked up from germline, CDR1 is LNHDA and CDR2 is SQIVND (reference sequence). V lost 6 bases and J lost 3, with 9 bases in between. CDR3 protein: CASSGRFYNEQFF. The DNA of the CDR3 is TGTGCCAGTAGCGGGAGATTCTACAATGAGCAGTTCTTC. Based on the CDR3 plus reference TRBV19 and TRBJ2-1, the full variable domain is DGGITQSPKYLFRKEGQNVTLSCEQNLNHDAMYWYRQDPGQGLRLIYYSQIVNDFQKGDIAEGYSVSREKKESFPLTVTSAQKNPTAFYLCASSGRFYNEQFFGPGTRLTVL.

This rearrangement joins TRBV28 to TRBJ2-1; a weak D match, TRBD2 (6 bases). This CDR3 spans 12 amino acids. CDR1 is MDHEN, CDR2 SYDVKM, per germline. V was pared by 6 bases and J by 12 bases, with 15 bases between. DNA of the CDR3: TGTGCCAGCAGACTGGAGGGAAAAGGGCAGTTCTTC. It codes for CASRLEGKGQFF. The full variable domain, with the rest looked up from reference TRBV28 and TRBJ2-1, is DVKVTQSSRYLVKRTGEKVFLECVQDMDHENMFWYRQDPGLGLRLIYFSYDVKMKEKGDIPEGYSVSREKKERFSLILESASTNQTSMYLCASRLEGKGQFFGPGTRLTVL.

This rearrangement joins TRBV11-3 to TRBJ1-4, with D maybe TRBD1 (5 bases). This CDR3 spans 15 amino acids. V was clipped by 0 bases and J by 8 bases, with 13 bases between them. The germline V gene encodes CDR1 SGHNT and CDR2 YENEEA. Here the CDR3 reads CASSLDPQGGEKLFF. In DNA form, the CDR3 reads TGTGCCAGCAGCTTAGATCCCCAGGGAGGCGAAAAACTGTTTTTT.

The CDR3 bases are TGTGCCAGCAGCTTGTTCGGGACTAGTTTTGGTGAGCAGTTCTTC. Amino acids: CASSLFGTSFGEQFF. This sequence joins TRBV5-8 and TRBJ2-1, with 8 nucleotides matching TRBD2. Germline assignment: CDR1 SGHTS and CDR2 YDEGEE. The CDR3 extends over 15 amino acids. V lost 1 base to trimming and J lost 9 bases; unmatched junction nucleotides: 9.